The rows below give T cell receptor beta chains drawn from one sample of a study of T cell responses to AZD1222 COVID-19 vaccine. Profiled with immunoSEQ multiplex PCR; TCRdb holds only in-frame clones, not every one. This table holds under 200,000 clones, 85% to 95% found once. The source material was peripheral blood, sampled on day 0 of AZD1222 vaccination. The receptors come from an adult in good health. Both conserved end residues are part of each CDR3. The D gene is left open where the match is weak. Size is omitted from some rows. Given values are once, few, many or a class for expanded clones.

CDR3nt: TGCGCCAGCAGCCTGGCTGAAGCCCACTCCTACAATGAGCAGTTCTTC; CDR3aa: CASSLAEAHSYNEQFF; d_gene: .; v_gene: TRBV4-1; j_gene: TRBJ2-1; len: 16; abundance: .
CDR3nt: TGTGCCAGCAGCCGGACAGGGGACACTGAAGCTTTCTTT; CDR3aa: CASSRTGDTEAFF; d_gene: TRBD1; v_gene: TRBV7-9; j_gene: TRBJ1-1; len: 13; abundance: .
CDR3nt: TGTGCCAGCAGCTTGGGGGCCACAGGCGAGCAGTACTTC; CDR3aa: CASSLGATGEQYF; d_gene: .; v_gene: TRBV5-4; j_gene: TRBJ2-7; len: 13; abundance: .
CDR3nt: TGTGCCATCACCACTGGGGGCACTGAAGCTTTCTTT; CDR3aa: CAITTGGTEAFF; d_gene: .; v_gene: TRBV10-3; j_gene: TRBJ1-1; len: 12; abundance: once
CDR3nt: TGCAGCGTTGAAGAGGGGCGCCCTTATAGCAATCAGCCCCAGCATTTT; CDR3aa: CSVEEGRPYSNQPQHF; d_gene: .; v_gene: TRBV29-1; j_gene: TRBJ1-5; len: 16; abundance: .
CDR3nt: TGTGCCAGCAGTCCCACACCCCTCGGTACCTACGAGCAGTACTTC; CDR3aa: CASSPTPLGTYEQYF; d_gene: .; v_gene: TRBV2; j_gene: TRBJ2-7; len: 15; abundance: .
CDR3nt: TGTGCCAGCAGTTACTCTCCGGCAGTTAACTATGGCTACACCTTC; CDR3aa: CASSYSPAVNYGYTF; d_gene: .; v_gene: TRBV6-5; j_gene: TRBJ1-2; len: 15; abundance: .
CDR3nt: TGTGCCAGCAGCCACCGATTACCCAGGGTGGGGGTCCAAGAGACCCAGTACTTC; CDR3aa: CASSHRLPRVGVQETQYF; d_gene: .; v_gene: TRBV14; j_gene: TRBJ2-5; len: 18; abundance: .
CDR3nt: TGTGCCAGCAGTCCCACTACGGGCGAGCAGTACTTC; CDR3aa: CASSPTTGEQYF; d_gene: .; v_gene: TRBV6-6; j_gene: TRBJ2-7; len: 12; abundance: .
CDR3nt: TGTGCCAGCAGTGGGAACGGCTATGGCTACACCTTC; CDR3aa: CASSGNGYGYTF; d_gene: .; v_gene: TRBV12-3/TRBV12-4; j_gene: TRBJ1-2; len: 12; abundance: .
CDR3nt: TGTGCCAGCAGCTTACGGGGGGCTGAACCCCAGCATTTT; CDR3aa: CASSLRGAEPQHF; d_gene: .; v_gene: TRBV7-9; j_gene: TRBJ1-5; len: 13; abundance: few
CDR3nt: TGTGCCAGCTCGCCGACGGATAGCAATCAGCCCCAGCATTTT; CDR3aa: CASSPTDSNQPQHF; d_gene: .; v_gene: TRBV18; j_gene: TRBJ1-5; len: 14; abundance: .
CDR3nt: TGTGCCAGCAGTGTGGGACTAGCGGTCACCGGGGAGCTGTTTTTT; CDR3aa: CASSVGLAVTGELFF; d_gene: TRBD2; v_gene: TRBV2; j_gene: TRBJ2-2; len: 15; abundance: .
CDR3nt: TGTGCCACCAGCAGAGATCACCCGCAGCCCCAGCATTTT; CDR3aa: CATSRDHPQPQHF; d_gene: .; v_gene: TRBV15; j_gene: TRBJ1-5; len: 13; abundance: .
CDR3nt: TGTGCCAGCAGTTACTCGAGCGGAATTGGGACTGAAGCTTTCTTT; CDR3aa: CASSYSSGIGTEAFF; d_gene: .; v_gene: TRBV6-6; j_gene: TRBJ1-1; len: 15; abundance: .
CDR3nt: TGCGCCAGCAGCTTGGTGGCTAGCGGTCCCTCCGAGCAGTACTTC; CDR3aa: CASSLVASGPSEQYF; d_gene: TRBD2; v_gene: TRBV5-1; j_gene: TRBJ2-7; len: 15; abundance: .
CDR3nt: TGCGCCAGCAGCTGGGGCGAGACCCAGTACTTC; CDR3aa: CASSWGETQYF; d_gene: .; v_gene: TRBV5-1; j_gene: TRBJ2-5; len: 11; abundance: .
CDR3nt: TGCGCCAGCTGGGGGATCACAGATACGCAGTATTTT; CDR3aa: CASWGITDTQYF; d_gene: .; v_gene: TRBV5-1; j_gene: TRBJ2-3; len: 12; abundance: .
CDR3nt: TGTGCCAGCAGTTACGGCACCGGGGAGCTGTTTTTT; CDR3aa: CASSYGTGELFF; d_gene: .; v_gene: TRBV6-5; j_gene: TRBJ2-2; len: 12; abundance: .
CDR3nt: TGTGCCAGCAGTTTCCAAGGGGAAAAACTGTTTTTT; CDR3aa: CASSFQGEKLFF; d_gene: .; v_gene: TRBV12-3/TRBV12-4; j_gene: TRBJ1-4; len: 12; abundance: once
CDR3nt: TGTGCCAGCAGTGAAAGGTCTGGGGCCAATCAGCCCCAGCATTTT; CDR3aa: CASSERSGANQPQHF; d_gene: .; v_gene: TRBV2; j_gene: TRBJ1-5; len: 15; abundance: .
CDR3nt: TGTGCCACCGGGACAGGGGGCCCTGGAAACACCATATATTTT; CDR3aa: CATGTGGPGNTIYF; d_gene: TRBD1; v_gene: TRBV25-1; j_gene: TRBJ1-3; len: 14; abundance: .
CDR3nt: TGTGCCAGCAGCTTTCGACTAGCGGGAGGGTCTGGGGAGCAGTTCTTC; CDR3aa: CASSFRLAGGSGEQFF; d_gene: TRBD2; v_gene: TRBV11-2; j_gene: TRBJ2-1; len: 16; abundance: .
CDR3nt: TGTGCCAGCAGTCCATACCTGGGCAGGGCGGAAGGTGGCTACACCTTC; CDR3aa: CASSPYLGRAEGGYTF; d_gene: .; v_gene: TRBV25-1; j_gene: TRBJ1-2; len: 16; abundance: .
CDR3nt: TGTGCCACCAGTGACCTTGCGGAGACCCAGTACTTC; CDR3aa: CATSDLAETQYF; d_gene: .; v_gene: TRBV24-1; j_gene: TRBJ2-5; len: 12; abundance: .
CDR3nt: TGTGCCAGCAGTTACAGAGGGCTCACCGGGGAGCTGTTTTTT; CDR3aa: CASSYRGLTGELFF; d_gene: .; v_gene: TRBV6-2/TRBV6-3; j_gene: TRBJ2-2; len: 14; abundance: .
CDR3nt: TGTGCCAGCAGCTCCGGACAGGGTGCTGGCTACACCTTC; CDR3aa: CASSSGQGAGYTF; d_gene: TRBD1; v_gene: TRBV5-5; j_gene: TRBJ1-2; len: 13; abundance: .
CDR3nt: TGTGCCAGCAGCGAGATCGGACAGACAGGAAACACCATATATTTT; CDR3aa: CASSEIGQTGNTIYF; d_gene: .; v_gene: TRBV28; j_gene: TRBJ1-3; len: 15; abundance: .
CDR3nt: TGTGCCAGCAGTGAAGGGGGACTAGCGGGAACCCCCTACGAGCAGTACTTC; CDR3aa: CASSEGGLAGTPYEQYF; d_gene: TRBD2; v_gene: TRBV6-1; j_gene: TRBJ2-7; len: 17; abundance: .
CDR3nt: TGTGCCAGCAGTGAGGGCCAGGGGTCCTACGAGCAGTACTTC; CDR3aa: CASSEGQGSYEQYF; d_gene: .; v_gene: TRBV2; j_gene: TRBJ2-7; len: 14; abundance: .
CDR3nt: TGTGCCAGCAGTGAATACCCTGGGGCTTTCTTT; CDR3aa: CASSEYPGAFF; d_gene: .; v_gene: TRBV2; j_gene: TRBJ1-1; len: 11; abundance: few
CDR3nt: TGTGCCAGCAGCCACTTGGGGATCAAGTACAATGAGCAGTTCTTC; CDR3aa: CASSHLGIKYNEQFF; d_gene: .; v_gene: TRBV5-6; j_gene: TRBJ2-1; len: 15; abundance: .
CDR3nt: TGTGCCATCAGGGCAGATAATTCACCCCTCCACTTT; CDR3aa: CAIRADNSPLHF; d_gene: .; v_gene: TRBV10-3; j_gene: TRBJ1-6; len: 12; abundance: .
CDR3nt: TGTGCCAGCAGCCAAGTTTCGAGGGCGAATGAGCAGTTCTTC; CDR3aa: CASSQVSRANEQFF; d_gene: .; v_gene: TRBV3-1/TRBV3-2; j_gene: TRBJ2-1; len: 14; abundance: once
CDR3nt: TGTGCCAGCAGTCCTTCCGGGACAGGGGGAAACACCATATATTTT; CDR3aa: CASSPSGTGGNTIYF; d_gene: TRBD1; v_gene: TRBV6-5; j_gene: TRBJ1-3; len: 15; abundance: .
CDR3nt: TGTGCCAGCAGTTGGCAAAACACTGAAGCTTTCTTT; CDR3aa: CASSWQNTEAFF; d_gene: .; v_gene: TRBV28; j_gene: TRBJ1-1; len: 12; abundance: .
CDR3nt: TGTGCCACCAGTGATGGTCGCCCTAGCGGAACTGAGCAGTTCTTC; CDR3aa: CATSDGRPSGTEQFF; d_gene: TRBD2; v_gene: TRBV24-1; j_gene: TRBJ2-1; len: 15; abundance: once
CDR3nt: TGTGCCAGCAATACGGGGGGCCAACCCCTAAAACTGTTTTTT; CDR3aa: CASNTGGQPLKLFF; d_gene: .; v_gene: TRBV28; j_gene: TRBJ1-4; len: 14; abundance: .
CDR3nt: TGTGCCAGCAGAGAGTACAGGGACCCCACTGAAGCTTTCTTT; CDR3aa: CASREYRDPTEAFF; d_gene: .; v_gene: TRBV2; j_gene: TRBJ1-1; len: 14; abundance: .
CDR3nt: TGTGCCAGCAGCCAACAGGGGACTAGCGGGCCGTACAATGAGCAGTTCTTC; CDR3aa: CASSQQGTSGPYNEQFF; d_gene: TRBD2; v_gene: TRBV3-1/TRBV3-2; j_gene: TRBJ2-1; len: 17; abundance: few
CDR3nt: TGTGCCAGCCCACCCCCCAGGGGTGGATTGATCGCCAAAAACATTCAGTACTTC; CDR3aa: CASPPPRGGLIAKNIQYF; d_gene: .; v_gene: TRBV28; j_gene: TRBJ2-4; len: 18; abundance: .
CDR3nt: TGTGCCACCAGCCGGGGCGCTGGGGCCAACGTCCTGACTTTC; CDR3aa: CATSRGAGANVLTF; d_gene: .; v_gene: TRBV15; j_gene: TRBJ2-6; len: 14; abundance: once
CDR3nt: TGTGCCAGCAGAGCCTCCCGGACAGGGACCTACGAGCAGTACTTC; CDR3aa: CASRASRTGTYEQYF; d_gene: TRBD1; v_gene: TRBV2; j_gene: TRBJ2-7; len: 15; abundance: .
CDR3nt: TGTGCCAGCAGCCCGCCTCAAGACAATGAGCAGTTCTTC; CDR3aa: CASSPPQDNEQFF; d_gene: .; v_gene: TRBV7-9; j_gene: TRBJ2-1; len: 13; abundance: .
CDR3nt: TGTGCCAGCAGCTTGGAGCAGGGTTCCTACAATGAGCAGTTCTTC; CDR3aa: CASSLEQGSYNEQFF; d_gene: .; v_gene: TRBV5-4; j_gene: TRBJ2-1; len: 15; abundance: once
CDR3nt: TGCGCCAGCAGCTTGGACGGGATAGGCGGGGAGCTGTTTTTT; CDR3aa: CASSLDGIGGELFF; d_gene: .; v_gene: TRBV5-1; j_gene: TRBJ2-2; len: 14; abundance: .
CDR3nt: TGTGCCAGCAGCTTGGGACAGAGCACTGAAGCTTTCTTT; CDR3aa: CASSLGQSTEAFF; d_gene: TRBD1; v_gene: TRBV7-2; j_gene: TRBJ1-1; len: 13; abundance: .
CDR3nt: TGTGCCAGCAGCCGAAATCAGCCCCAGCATTTT; CDR3aa: CASSRNQPQHF; d_gene: .; v_gene: TRBV11-1; j_gene: TRBJ1-5; len: 11; abundance: .
CDR3nt: TGTGCCTGGAGGGGGGAGGCATTAGCTTTCTTT; CDR3aa: CAWRGEALAFF; d_gene: .; v_gene: TRBV30; j_gene: TRBJ1-1; len: 11; abundance: few